This TCR beta chain was retrieved from a study of identifying expanded T cells in peripheral blood. This clone was detected a few times. Germline V gives CDR1 SGHTA, CDR2 FQGNSA. V shed 7 bases and J 0 bases; nucleotides not matched to a gene: 6. This CDR3 has 15 amino acids. Generated by immunoSEQ multiplex PCR, the TCRdb table keeps only in-frame clones and is missing some. The data contain under 150,000 clones, over 65% of them singletons. The chain couples TRBV7-2 to TRBJ2-3; 8 bases line up with TRBD1. The source material was blood. This clonotype originated in a person aged 18 to 70 in good health. CDR3 protein: CASTTGGPSTDTQYF. In nucleotides, the CDR3 is TGTGCCAGCACTACAGGGGGGCCTAGCACAGATACGCAGTATTTT.